This TCR beta chain was sequenced during a study of OX40 agonist ivuxolimab in advanced cancers. Findings and limits, study-wide: Some patients without response likewise showed low normalized clonal expansion.

Sequenced by immunoSEQ multiplex PCR; TCRdb stores in-frame clones only, minus some. Of 65,000 to 95,000 clones listed, around 92% are singletons. CDR1 and CDR2 (germline): MDHEN, SYDVKM. V lost 5 bases to trimming and J lost 5 bases; unmatched junction nucleotides: 9. This CDR3 spans 14 amino acids. Comments on this clone: What it binds is unknown.

Material: CD4+ or CD8+ T cells sorted from blood, obtained in a trial of the OX40 agonist ivuxolimab. The genes are TRBV28 and TRBJ2-7; 7 bases are a match to TRBD1. The sequence was obtained from an adult with an advanced solid tumor such as melanoma, head and neck, liver or kidney cancer. The CDR3 DNA sequence: TGTGCCAGCAGTGCCCCGGACAGGCGGGACGAGCAGTACTTC. It codes for CASSAPDRRDEQYF.